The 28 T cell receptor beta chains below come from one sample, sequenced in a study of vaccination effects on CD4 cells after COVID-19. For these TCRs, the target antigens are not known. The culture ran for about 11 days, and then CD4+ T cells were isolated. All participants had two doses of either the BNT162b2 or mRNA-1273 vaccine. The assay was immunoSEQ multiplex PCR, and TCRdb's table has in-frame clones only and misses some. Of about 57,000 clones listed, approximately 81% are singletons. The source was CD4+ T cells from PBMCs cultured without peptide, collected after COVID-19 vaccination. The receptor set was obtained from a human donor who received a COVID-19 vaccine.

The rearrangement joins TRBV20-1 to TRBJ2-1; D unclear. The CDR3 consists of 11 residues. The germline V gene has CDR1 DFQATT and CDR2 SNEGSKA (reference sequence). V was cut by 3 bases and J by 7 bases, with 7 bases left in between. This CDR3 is CSASPGNEQFF. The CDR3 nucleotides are TGCAGTGCTAGTCCCGGGAATGAGCAGTTCTTC.

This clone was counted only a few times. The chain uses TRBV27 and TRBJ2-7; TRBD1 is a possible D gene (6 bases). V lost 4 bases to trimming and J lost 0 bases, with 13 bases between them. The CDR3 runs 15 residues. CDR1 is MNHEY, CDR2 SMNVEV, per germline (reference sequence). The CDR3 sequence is CASSYRRDTSYEQYF. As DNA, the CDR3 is TGTGCCAGCAGTTACCGCCGGGACACCTCCTACGAGCAGTACTTC.

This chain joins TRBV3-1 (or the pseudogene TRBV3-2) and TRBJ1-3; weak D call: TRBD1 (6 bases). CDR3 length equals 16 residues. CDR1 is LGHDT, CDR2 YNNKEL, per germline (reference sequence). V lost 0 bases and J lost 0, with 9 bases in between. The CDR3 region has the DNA TGTGCCAGCAGCCAAGAGGGGGCAGGCTCTGGAAACACCATATATTTT. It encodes CASSQEGAGSGNTIYF.

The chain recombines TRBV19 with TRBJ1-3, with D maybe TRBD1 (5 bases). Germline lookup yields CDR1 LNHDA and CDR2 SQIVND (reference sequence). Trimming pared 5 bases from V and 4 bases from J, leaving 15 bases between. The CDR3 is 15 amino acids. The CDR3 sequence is CASSPTLGGGNTIYF. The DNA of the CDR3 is TGTGCCAGTAGTCCCACCCTCGGGGGAGGAAACACCATATATTTT.

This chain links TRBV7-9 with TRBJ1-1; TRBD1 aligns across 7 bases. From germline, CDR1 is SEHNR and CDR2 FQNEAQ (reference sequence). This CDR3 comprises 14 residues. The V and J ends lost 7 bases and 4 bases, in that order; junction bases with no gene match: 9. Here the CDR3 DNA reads TGTGCCAGCACCCACGGATCAGGGGGCACTGAAGCTTTCTTT. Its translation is CASTHGSGGTEAFF.

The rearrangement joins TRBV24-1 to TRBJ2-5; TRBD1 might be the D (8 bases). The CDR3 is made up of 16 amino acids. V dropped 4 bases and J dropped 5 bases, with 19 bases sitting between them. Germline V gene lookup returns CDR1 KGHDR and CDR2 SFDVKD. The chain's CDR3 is CATSDSGQGGRETQYF. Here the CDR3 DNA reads TGTGCCACCAGTGACTCAGGACAGGGAGGGCGGGAGACCCAGTACTTC.

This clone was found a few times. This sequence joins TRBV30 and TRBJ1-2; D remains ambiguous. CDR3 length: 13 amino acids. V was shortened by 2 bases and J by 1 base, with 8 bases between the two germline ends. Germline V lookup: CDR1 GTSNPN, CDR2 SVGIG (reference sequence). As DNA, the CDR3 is TGTGCCTGGAGTCGGGCCCTTAACTATGGCTACACCTTC. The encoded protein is CAWSRALNYGYTF.

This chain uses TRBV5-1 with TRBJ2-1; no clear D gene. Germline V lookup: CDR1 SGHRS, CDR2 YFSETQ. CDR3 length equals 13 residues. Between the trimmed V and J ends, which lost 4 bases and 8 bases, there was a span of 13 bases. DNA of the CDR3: TGCGCCAGCAGCCTTATGGTCAGAGATGAGCAGTTCTTC. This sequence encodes CASSLMVRDEQFF.

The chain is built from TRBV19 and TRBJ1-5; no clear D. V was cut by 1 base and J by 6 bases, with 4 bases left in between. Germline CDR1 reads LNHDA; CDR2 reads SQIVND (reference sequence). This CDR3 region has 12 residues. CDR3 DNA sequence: TGTGCCAGTAGTATAGTGCCTCAGCCCCAGCATTTT. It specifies CASSIVPQPQHF.

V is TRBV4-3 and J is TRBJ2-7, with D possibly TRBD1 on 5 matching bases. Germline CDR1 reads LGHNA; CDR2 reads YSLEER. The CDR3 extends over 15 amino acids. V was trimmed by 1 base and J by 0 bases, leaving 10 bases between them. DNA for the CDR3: TGCGCCAGCAGCCAAGGCAGGGCCCCCTCCTACGAGCAGTACTTC. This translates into CASSQGRAPSYEQYF.

CDR3 amino acids: CASSPPSEKLFF. CDR3 in DNA: TGTGCCAGCTCACCACCATCCGAAAAACTGTTTTTT. This chain links TRBV18 with TRBJ1-4; the D is unclear. The CDR3 contains 12 residues. The V gene lost 0 bases and the J gene lost 8 bases, with 4 bases spanning the gap. From germline, CDR1 is KGHSH and CDR2 LQKENI.

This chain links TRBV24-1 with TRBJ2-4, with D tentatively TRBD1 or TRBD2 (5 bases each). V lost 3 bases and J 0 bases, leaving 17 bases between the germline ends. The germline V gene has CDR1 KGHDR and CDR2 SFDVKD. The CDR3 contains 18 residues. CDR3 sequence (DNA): TGTGCCACCAGTGATACTCCGGGGACCAGGCTAGCCAAAAACATTCAGTACTTC. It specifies CATSDTPGTRLAKNIQYF.

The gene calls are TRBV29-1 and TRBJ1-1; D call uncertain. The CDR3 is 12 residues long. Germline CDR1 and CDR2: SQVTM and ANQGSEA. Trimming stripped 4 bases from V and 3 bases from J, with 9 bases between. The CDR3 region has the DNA TGCAGCGTTGCGGGGTCATACACTGAAGCTTTCTTT. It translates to CSVAGSYTEAFF.

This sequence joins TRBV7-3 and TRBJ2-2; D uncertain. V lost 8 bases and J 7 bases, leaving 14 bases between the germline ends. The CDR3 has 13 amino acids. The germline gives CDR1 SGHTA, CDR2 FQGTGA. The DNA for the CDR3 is TGTGCCAGCGCCCCGGCTGCAATCGGGGAGCTGTTTTTT. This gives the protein CASAPAAIGELFF.

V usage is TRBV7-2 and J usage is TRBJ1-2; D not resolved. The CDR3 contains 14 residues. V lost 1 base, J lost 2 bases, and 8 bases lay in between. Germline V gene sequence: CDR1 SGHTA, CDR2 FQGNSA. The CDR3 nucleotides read TGTGCCAGCAGCTTAGGGAGACGGAACTATGGCTACACCTTC. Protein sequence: CASSLGRRNYGYTF.

In DNA form, the CDR3 reads TGTGCCAGCAGCTTGCTGACAGGGGGGAATCAGCCCCAGCATTTT. Protein sequence: CASSLLTGGNQPQHF. V gene TRBV7-2 combines with J gene TRBJ1-5; 9 bases agree with TRBD1. The V gene end was trimmed by 3 bases and the J gene end by 4 bases; junction bases not matched to a gene: 4. Germline V CDR1 and CDR2: SGHTA, FQGNSA. The CDR3 totals 15 residues.

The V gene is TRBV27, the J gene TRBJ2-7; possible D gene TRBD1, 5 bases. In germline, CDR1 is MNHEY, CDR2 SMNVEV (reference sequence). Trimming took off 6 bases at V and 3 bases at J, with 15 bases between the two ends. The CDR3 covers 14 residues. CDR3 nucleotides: TGTGCCAGCAGACTGACAGAGTTTCACTACGAGCAGTACTTC. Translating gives CASRLTEFHYEQYF.

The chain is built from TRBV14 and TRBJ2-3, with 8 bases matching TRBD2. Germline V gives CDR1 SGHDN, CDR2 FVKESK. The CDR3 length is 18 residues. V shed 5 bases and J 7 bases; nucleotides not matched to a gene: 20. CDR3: CASSADRGGWPSLNTQYF. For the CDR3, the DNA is TGTGCCAGCAGCGCCGACCGCGGGGGGTGGCCGTCGTTGAATACGCAGTATTTT.

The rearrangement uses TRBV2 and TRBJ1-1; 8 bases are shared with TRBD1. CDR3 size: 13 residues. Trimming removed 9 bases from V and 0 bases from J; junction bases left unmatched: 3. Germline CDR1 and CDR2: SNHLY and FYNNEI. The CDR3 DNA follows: TGTGCCAGTAGCAGGGGGCTGAACACTGAAGCTTTCTTT. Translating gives CASSRGLNTEAFF.

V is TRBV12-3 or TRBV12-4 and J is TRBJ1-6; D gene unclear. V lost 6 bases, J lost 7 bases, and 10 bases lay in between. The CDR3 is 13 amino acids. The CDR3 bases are TGTGCCAGCAGACAAAGGACCAATTCACCCCTCCACTTT. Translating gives CASRQRTNSPLHF.

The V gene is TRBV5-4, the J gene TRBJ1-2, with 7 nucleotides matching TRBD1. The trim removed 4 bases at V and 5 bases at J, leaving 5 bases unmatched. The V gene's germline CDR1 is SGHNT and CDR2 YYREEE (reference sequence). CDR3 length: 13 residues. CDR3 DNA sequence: TGTGCCAGCAGCCCGACAGGGCCGTATGGCTACACCTTC. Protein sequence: CASSPTGPYGYTF. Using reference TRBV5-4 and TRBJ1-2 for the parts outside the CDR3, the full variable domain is ETGVTQSPTHLIKTRGQQVTLRCSSQSGHNTVSWYQQALGQGPQFIFQYYREEENGRGNFPPRFSGLQFPNYSSELNVNALELDDSALYLCASSPTGPYGYTFGSGTRLTVV.

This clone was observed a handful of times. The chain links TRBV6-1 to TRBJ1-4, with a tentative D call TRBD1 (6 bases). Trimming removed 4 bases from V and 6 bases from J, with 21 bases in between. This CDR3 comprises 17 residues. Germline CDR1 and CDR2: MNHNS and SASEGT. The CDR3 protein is CASSAPSTGKWDEKLFF. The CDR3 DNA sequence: TGTGCCAGCAGTGCTCCTAGCACAGGGAAATGGGATGAAAAACTGTTTTTT.

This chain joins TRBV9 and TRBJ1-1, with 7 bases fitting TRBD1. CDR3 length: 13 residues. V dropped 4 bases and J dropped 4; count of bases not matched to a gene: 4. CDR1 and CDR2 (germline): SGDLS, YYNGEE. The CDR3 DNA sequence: TGTGCCAGCAGCCCCTACAGGGGCACTGAAGCTTTCTTT. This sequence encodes CASSPYRGTEAFF. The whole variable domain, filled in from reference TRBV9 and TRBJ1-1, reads DSGVTQTPKHLITATGQRVTLRCSPRSGDLSVYWYQQSLDQGLQFLIQYYNGEERAKGNILERFSAQQFPDLHSELNLSSLELGDSALYFCASSPYRGTEAFFGQGTRLTVV.

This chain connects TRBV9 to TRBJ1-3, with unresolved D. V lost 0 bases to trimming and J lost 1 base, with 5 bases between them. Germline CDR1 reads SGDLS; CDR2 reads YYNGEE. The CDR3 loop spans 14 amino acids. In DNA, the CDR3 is TGTGCCAGCAGCGTAGTCGGTTCTGGAAACACCATATATTTT. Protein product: CASSVVGSGNTIYF.

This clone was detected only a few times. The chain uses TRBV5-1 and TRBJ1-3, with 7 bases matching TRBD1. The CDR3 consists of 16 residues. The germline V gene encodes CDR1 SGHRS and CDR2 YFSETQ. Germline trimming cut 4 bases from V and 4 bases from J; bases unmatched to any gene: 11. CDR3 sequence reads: CASSPQGFVGGNTIYF. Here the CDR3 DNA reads TGCGCCAGCAGCCCACAGGGGTTCGTGGGGGGAAACACCATATATTTT.

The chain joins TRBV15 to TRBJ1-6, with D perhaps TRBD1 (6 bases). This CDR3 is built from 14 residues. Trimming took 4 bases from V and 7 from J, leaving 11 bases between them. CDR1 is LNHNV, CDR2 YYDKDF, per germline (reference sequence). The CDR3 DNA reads TGTGCCACCAGCACTAGGACAGCCAATTCACCCCTCCACTTT. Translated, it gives CATSTRTANSPLHF.

The CDR3 protein is CSASPQGANTEAFF. CDR3 coding DNA: TGCAGTGCCAGTCCACAGGGGGCGAACACTGAAGCTTTCTTT. V and J are TRBV20-1 and TRBJ1-1, with 9 nucleotides matching TRBD1. Losses at the gene ends were 6 bases for V and 1 base for J; bases not matched to a gene: 6. The V gene's germline CDR1 is DFQATT and CDR2 SNEGSKA (reference sequence). This CDR3 is built from 14 residues.

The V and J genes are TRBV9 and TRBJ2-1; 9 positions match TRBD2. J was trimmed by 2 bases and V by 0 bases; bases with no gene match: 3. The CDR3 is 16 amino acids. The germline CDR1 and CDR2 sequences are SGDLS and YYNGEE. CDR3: CASSVEGLAPYNEQFF. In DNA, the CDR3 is TGTGCCAGCAGCGTAGAGGGACTAGCTCCCTACAATGAGCAGTTCTTC.